Below, 32 T cell receptor beta chains from the same sample are listed, as sequenced in a study of cytomegalovirus exposure and HLA in healthy donors. Here immunoSEQ multiplex PCR was the method, and the copy in TCRdb shows in-frame clones only, minus some. The table lists 110,000 to 150,000 clones, approximately 89% of them singletons. Material for sequencing was PBMCs. The source of these receptors is a man aged 18 to 30 in good health and CMV-seronegative.

The genes are TRBV11-2 and TRBJ2-5, with D possibly TRBD2 on 6 matching bases. V was shortened by 5 bases and J by 5 bases, with 18 bases between the two germline ends. Germline assignment: CDR1 SGHAT and CDR2 FQNNGV. CDR3 length equals 15 residues. CDR3 bases: TGTGCCAGCAGCGCAACGACTAGGCGGACTGAGACCCAGTACTTC. It yields the protein CASSATTRRTETQYF. The entire variable domain, with the rest obtained from reference TRBV11-2 and TRBJ2-5, is as follows: EAGVAQSPRYKIIEKRQSVAFWCNPISGHATLYWYQQILGQGPKLLIQFQNNGVVDDSQLPKDRFSAERLKGVDSTLKIQPAKLEDSAVYLCASSATTRRTETQYFGPGTRLLVL.

J is TRBJ2-1 and V is TRBV7-3; 11 nucleotides match TRBD1. With 5 bases clipped from V and 4 bases from J, the junction kept 7 bases outside the gene matches. Germline CDR1 and CDR2: SGHTA and FQGTGA. This CDR3 contains 16 residues. The CDR3 is CASSATGTGGYNEQFF. DNA of the CDR3: TGTGCCAGCAGCGCAACCGGGACAGGGGGTTACAATGAGCAGTTCTTC.

This rearrangement joins TRBV28 to TRBJ1-3; D remains ambiguous. The V end lost 4 bases, the J end lost 0 bases, and 10 bases lay between the germline ends. Germline V CDR1 and CDR2: MDHEN, SYDVKM. The CDR3 loop spans 15 amino acids. The CDR3 region is CASSSTSVSGNTIYF. DNA for the CDR3: TGTGCCAGCAGTTCAACATCCGTCTCTGGAAACACCATATATTTT.

J is TRBJ1-3 and V is TRBV30; D is ambiguous. This CDR3 has 12 residues. V was cut by 4 bases and J by 4 bases, with 8 bases left in between. Per the germline V gene, CDR1 is GTSNPN and CDR2 is SVGIG (reference sequence). CDR3 in DNA: TGTGCCTGGACGCCCGGGGGAAACACCATATATTTT. Its translation is CAWTPGGNTIYF.

This chain joins TRBV4-2 and TRBJ2-1, with 11 nucleotides matching TRBD2. The V segment lost 4 bases and the J segment 6 bases; nucleotides outside the gene matches: 17. This CDR3 is 19 amino acids long. CDR1 LGHNA and CDR2 YNFKEQ come from the germline V gene. CDR3 DNA: TGTGCCAGCAGCCTTTCCCCGAGGCTAGCGGGGGGCCCCCCCAATGAGCAGTTCTTC. Protein: CASSLSPRLAGGPPNEQFF.

The gene calls are TRBV7-3 and TRBJ2-3; 11 nucleotides align to TRBD2. The ends lost 7 bases at V and 4 bases at J; junction bases unmatched: 1. Germline CDR1 is SGHTA and CDR2 is FQGTGA. This CDR3 is built from 13 residues. This chain's CDR3 is CASTLAGADTQYF. The DNA of the CDR3 is TGTGCCAGCACACTAGCGGGGGCAGATACGCAGTATTTT.

This clone came up once. The J gene is TRBJ2-7, the V gene TRBV12-2; TRBD2 was called by the table and not checked on the DNA. TRBV12-2 corresponds to a pseudogene. The CDR3 covers 19 residues. CDR3 residues: CASRGESGTSGIFSYEQYV. CDR3 DNA sequence: TGTGCAAGTCGCGGCGAGAGCGGGACTAGCGGGATTTTTTCCTACGAGCAGTACGTC.

The chain recombines TRBV6-5 with TRBJ2-7; 7 bases are a match to TRBD1. Trimming took 7 bases from V and 5 from J; bases not matched to a gene: 8. Germline values: CDR1 MNHEY, CDR2 SVGAGI. The CDR3 is made up of 13 amino acids. The CDR3 nucleotides are TGTGCCAGCAATACAGGGGATCGAGACGAGCAGTACTTC. It yields the protein CASNTGDRDEQYF.

V and J are TRBV5-4 and TRBJ1-4, with D unclear. Germline V gene data show CDR1 as SGHNT and CDR2 as YYREEE (reference sequence). V dropped 2 bases and J dropped 5 bases, with 10 bases sitting between them. The CDR3 extends over 14 amino acids. The CDR3 sequence: CASSFGNLNEKLFF. As DNA, the CDR3 is TGTGCCAGCAGCTTCGGTAATCTGAATGAAAAACTGTTTTTT. The full variable domain, with the rest looked up from reference TRBV5-4 and TRBJ1-4, is ETGVTQSPTHLIKTRGQQVTLRCSSQSGHNTVSWYQQALGQGPQFIFQYYREEENGRGNFPPRFSGLQFPNYSSELNVNALELDDSALYLCASSFGNLNEKLFFGSGTQLSVL.

For this clone: Other DNA sequences within the sample encode an identical CDR3. The chain carries TRBV5-1 and TRBJ1-3; no firm D call. Trimming took off 7 bases at V and 4 bases at J, with 15 bases between the two ends. This CDR3 spans 14 amino acids. Germline CDR1 reads SGHRS; CDR2 reads YFSETQ. The CDR3 is CASSTGGSGNTIYF. The CDR3 DNA reads as TGCGCCAGCTCTACTGGAGGGTCAGGAAACACCATATATTTT.

The chain combines TRBV4-1 with TRBJ2-1; D remains unclear. The CDR3 runs 11 residues. V lost 6 bases, J lost 5 bases, and 5 bases lay in between. Germline CDR1 reads MGHRA; CDR2 reads YSYEKL. CDR3 nucleotide sequence: TGCGCCAGCAGGTTCGACAATGAGCAGTTCTTC. Translating it yields CASRFDNEQFF.

CDR3 region: CASSLRTSGRALVETQYF. The CDR3 nucleotides are TGCGCCAGCAGCTTGAGGACTAGCGGGAGGGCCCTCGTAGAGACCCAGTACTTC. The J gene is TRBJ2-5, the V gene TRBV4-1; TRBD2 matches at 15 bases. CDR1 MGHRA and CDR2 YSYEKL come from the germline V gene. The CDR3 is 18 amino acids. Unmatched junction bases numbered 11, after V lost 5 bases and J lost 4 bases.

The V call is TRBV11-3, the J call TRBJ2-6; D is possibly TRBD1 (5 bases). V lost 5 bases to trimming and J lost 0 bases, with 14 bases between them. This CDR3 comprises 17 residues. Germline CDR1 is SGHNT and CDR2 is YENEEA. CDR3 in DNA: TGTGCCAGCAGCCCGTTATCAGGGTTCTCTGGGGCCAACGTCCTGACTTTC. Amino acids: CASSPLSGFSGANVLTF.

The V gene is TRBV29-1, the J gene TRBJ1-1; D gene uncertain. Trimming cost V 7 bases and J 7 bases, with 16 bases left between them. The CDR3 is 12 amino acids. Germline V gives CDR1 SQVTM, CDR2 ANQGSEA. The CDR3 nucleotides are TGCAGCGCTCTAAGTCCAGCGGATGAAGCTTTCTTT. Protein product: CSALSPADEAFF.

The CDR3 DNA reads TGTGCCTGCCAGGGGGAAGGCTACGGGCAGTACGTC. Translation: CACQGEGYGQYV. The chain uses TRBV30 and TRBJ2-7; 7 bases are shared with TRBD1. Germline V gene lookup returns CDR1 GTSNPN and CDR2 SVGIG (reference sequence). CDR3 length: 12 amino acids.

The chain recombines TRBV27 with TRBJ2-1, with 10 bases matching TRBD1. This CDR3 comprises 16 residues. After removal of 3 bases from V and 2 bases from J, the junction contained 4 bases not matched to a gene. Germline lookup yields CDR1 MNHEY and CDR2 SMNVEV (reference sequence). The CDR3 spells CASSLTGTGAYNEQFF. DNA for the CDR3: TGTGCCAGCAGTTTGACCGGGACAGGGGCCTACAATGAGCAGTTCTTC.

CDR3 sequence reads: CASSVTDSLGEKLFF. The CDR3 coding sequence is TGTGCCAGCAGTGTAACGGACAGTTTGGGGGAAAAACTGTTTTTT. The chain uses TRBV2 and TRBJ1-4, with D possibly matching TRBD1 (6 bases). Germline V gene sequence: CDR1 SNHLY, CDR2 FYNNEI. V lost 4 bases and J 8 bases, leaving 17 bases between the germline ends. CDR3 length: 15 residues.

The gene calls are TRBV10-3 and TRBJ1-5; D remains ambiguous. Trimming removed 2 bases from V and 3 bases from J, with 8 bases in between. This CDR3 has 14 amino acids. Germline V gene sequence: CDR1 ENHRY, CDR2 SYGVKD. Here the CDR3 reads CAISEEVNNQPQHF. For the CDR3, the DNA is TGTGCCATCAGTGAGGAGGTAAACAATCAGCCCCAGCATTTT.

This chain uses TRBV7-8 with TRBJ2-5; the match to TRBD2 covers 8 bases. This CDR3 spans 15 amino acids. The V gene end was trimmed by 0 bases and the J gene end by 8 bases; junction bases not matched to a gene: 8. Germline V CDR1 and CDR2: SGHVS, FQNEAQ. This chain's CDR3 is CASSLAPGTSGTQYF. The CDR3, as DNA: TGTGCCAGCAGCTTAGCGCCCGGGACTAGTGGAACCCAGTACTTC.

This clone has only one observation. The CDR3 DNA follows: TGTGCCATTTCGGGACTAGCGGGAGGGGTAGGCAATGAGCAGTTCTTC. Protein: CAISGLAGGVGNEQFF. The J gene is TRBJ2-1, the V gene TRBV10-3, with TRBD2 identical over 16 bases. Per the germline V gene, CDR1 is ENHRY and CDR2 is SYGVKD. Trimming at V came to 9 bases and at J to 6 bases, leaving 8 bases not matched to a gene. This CDR3 has 16 residues.

V usage is TRBV5-6 and J usage is TRBJ2-2, with 16 bases matching TRBD2. Germline trimming cut 4 bases from V and 3 bases from J; bases unmatched to any gene: 6. Germline CDR1 is SGHDT and CDR2 is YYEEEE. The CDR3 spans 18 residues. CDR3 amino acids: CASSPGLAGGPDTGELFF. The CDR3 DNA is TGTGCCAGCAGCCCGGGACTAGCGGGGGGGCCCGACACCGGGGAGCTGTTTTTT. Drawing the rest from reference TRBV5-6 and TRBJ2-2, the complete variable domain is DAGVTQSPTHLIKTRGQQVTLRCSPKSGHDTVSWYQQALGQGPQFIFQYYEEEERQRGNFPDRFSGHQFPNYSSELNVNALLLGDSALYLCASSPGLAGGPDTGELFFGEGSRLTVL.

The chain recombines TRBV6-1 with TRBJ2-7; 8 bases match TRBD1. This CDR3 is 15 amino acids long. V gave up 4 bases and J gave up 4 bases; unmatched junction bases: 9. Germline assignment: CDR1 MNHNS and CDR2 SASEGT. The CDR3 coding sequence is TGTGCCAGCAGTGCTGGGACAGGCCTCGGTTACGAGCAGTACGTC. Protein: CASSAGTGLGYEQYV.

J is TRBJ2-7 and V is TRBV9, with 10 positions matching TRBD1. J was trimmed by 7 bases and V by 4 bases; bases with no gene match: 8. This CDR3 comprises 14 residues. The germline V gene has CDR1 SGDLS and CDR2 YYNGEE. CDR3 region: CASSPRDRGWEQYF. The CDR3 region has the DNA TGTGCCAGCAGCCCGCGGGACAGGGGTTGGGAGCAGTACTTC.

The chain combines TRBV21-1 with TRBJ1-1; the tabulated D call, TRBD1, remains unverified against the DNA. TRBV21-1 is recorded as a pseudogene. This CDR3 region has 15 residues. The CDR3 sequence: CASSKGRTPNTEAFF. DNA of the CDR3: TGTGCCAGCAGCAAAGGTCGTACACCCAACACTGAAGCTTTCTTT.

The chain employs TRBV21-1 and TRBJ1-5; the table's D gene call, TRBD1, was not cross checked with the DNA. TRBV21-1 is marked as a pseudogene. The CDR3 spans 16 residues. Here the CDR3 reads CASSNAYREGNQPQHF. CDR3 in DNA: TGTGCCAGCAGCAATGCCTACAGAGAAGGCAATCAGCCCCAGCATTTT.

This clone turned up a few times. The DNA for the CDR3 is TGTGCCACAGGAGGGACTGCTGGAAACACCATATATTTT. As protein: CATGGTAGNTIYF. V and J are TRBV6-5 and TRBJ1-3; D may be TRBD1 (5 bases). This CDR3 has 13 amino acids. Germline assignment: CDR1 MNHEY and CDR2 SVGAGI. Trimming took 10 bases from V and 2 from J, leaving 12 bases between them.

V is TRBV5-6 and J is TRBJ2-7; D is possibly TRBD1 (7 bases). The V end was cut by 4 bases, the J end by 3 bases, with 23 bases between. Germline V CDR1 and CDR2: SGHDT, YYEEEE. The CDR3 length is 17 residues. The CDR3 loop reads CASSPGGPTSPVYEQYV. The CDR3 DNA reads as TGTGCCAGCAGCCCAGGGGGACCGACTAGTCCTGTCTACGAGCAGTACGTC.

This clone was detected only a few times. The chain carries TRBV19 and TRBJ1-3; D is perhaps TRBD1 (5 bases). V was cut by 6 bases and J by 1 base, with 13 bases left in between. CDR1 and CDR2 from the germline V gene are LNHDA and SQIVND (reference sequence). This CDR3 is 15 amino acids long. CDR3 in DNA: TGTGCCAGTAGCCTGGGGAGGGGATCTGGAAACACCATATATTTT. Its translation is CASSLGRGSGNTIYF.

This chain uses TRBV30 with TRBJ1-2; D gene unclear. Trimming removed 4 bases from V and 7 bases from J, with 13 bases in between. The germline V gene has CDR1 GTSNPN and CDR2 SVGIG (reference sequence). This CDR3 is 12 amino acids long. The CDR3 nucleotides are TGTGCCTGGACCCTAAGCCCTGGTGGCTACACCTTC. Translation gives CAWTLSPGGYTF.

This sequence joins TRBV5-4 and TRBJ2-7; 8 positions agree with TRBD1. Germline values: CDR1 SGHNT, CDR2 YYREEE (reference sequence). This CDR3 has 14 amino acids. J gave up 4 bases and V 3 bases, and 6 bases lay outside the gene matches. The CDR3 nucleotides read TGTGCCAGCAGCTACGGACAGGGCCTTTACGAGCAGTACTTC. Its translation is CASSYGQGLYEQYF.

The chain carries TRBV5-1 and TRBJ1-1; 10 bases fit TRBD1. With V trimmed by 4 bases and J by 4 bases, 4 bases remained unmatched. Germline CDR1 reads SGHRS; CDR2 reads YFSETQ. The CDR3 totals 14 residues. The CDR3 bases are TGCGCCAGCAGCGGTCGGACAGGGGGCACTGAAGCTTTCTTT. Translated: CASSGRTGGTEAFF.

This sequence joins TRBV2 and TRBJ2-5; D possibly corresponds to TRBD1 (5 bases). V was trimmed by 4 bases and J by 5 bases, leaving 20 bases between them. From germline, CDR1 is SNHLY and CDR2 FYNNEI. The CDR3 consists of 16 residues. The chain's CDR3 is CASSGGRDGLEETQYF. The CDR3 bases are TGTGCCAGCAGTGGAGGCAGGGATGGTTTAGAGGAGACCCAGTACTTC.